Below are 28 T cell receptor beta chains sequenced from a single sample in a study of shared clonotypes between healthy human individuals (dated by TCRdb to the early 2020s). Receptor libraries were prepared by the immunoSEQ multiplex PCR assay. Sourced from immuneACCESS, this table was stored by TCRdb with only in-frame sequences that have V and J called. A share of the clones is absent; for the studies checked, an unresolved V gene accounts for under half, and the remainder has no known explanation. The sample table records just over 2,000,000 clones; 95% of these occur just once. The top ten hold 0.13% of the sample. The sample comprised naive CD4+ T cells sorted from blood. The cell subset or site label for this specimen denotes: CD45RA+ positively selected. The origin of the receptors is a man aged 18-30 years in good health.

The chain joins TRBV20-1 to TRBJ2-4; no clear D. The CDR3 spans 11 residues. Germline assignment: CDR1 DFQATT and CDR2 SNEGSKA (reference sequence). The CDR3 DNA sequence: TGCAGAACGAGTAGCACCCACATTCAGTACTTC. Translated, it gives CRTSSTHIQYF.

CDR3 loop: CASSQAGLAGTYEQYF. The CDR3 DNA follows: TGTGCCAGCAGCCAAGCCGGACTAGCGGGGACCTACGAGCAGTACTTC. The rearrangement links TRBV14 to TRBJ2-7; TRBD2 matches at 12 bases. This CDR3 spans 16 amino acids. With 1 base clipped from V and 2 bases from J, the junction kept 3 bases outside the gene matches. Germline lookup yields CDR1 SGHDN and CDR2 FVKESK.

The V and J genes are TRBV5-8 and TRBJ2-2; D is ambiguous. The germline V and J ends were trimmed by 4 bases and 1 base, with 8 bases remaining between them. There are 14 residues in the CDR3. Germline values: CDR1 SGHTS, CDR2 YDEGEE. The CDR3 sequence: CASSPSGNTGELFF. The CDR3 DNA reads TGTGCCAGCAGCCCGTCGGGGAACACCGGGGAGCTGTTTTTT.

The chain joins TRBV7-3 to TRBJ2-2; TRBD2 aligns across 10 bases. Looked up from germline, CDR1 is SGHTA and CDR2 is FQGTGA. With V trimmed by 5 bases and J by 0 bases, 3 bases remained unmatched. CDR3 length: 16 residues. The CDR3 here is CASSLTSGTNTGELFF. The DNA for the CDR3 is TGTGCCAGCAGCCTTACTAGCGGGACGAACACCGGGGAGCTGTTTTTT.

V is TRBV6-4 and J is TRBJ1-5; perhaps TRBD1 as D (5 bases). CDR3 length equals 13 residues. The germline V gene has CDR1 MRHNA and CDR2 SNTAGT. V lost 4 bases and J 5 bases, leaving 9 bases between the germline ends. The CDR3 sequence: CASSVDSDQPQHF. For the CDR3, the DNA is TGTGCCAGCAGTGTAGACAGCGATCAGCCCCAGCATTTT.

The chain links TRBV28 to TRBJ2-6; D may be TRBD1 (6 bases). The CDR3 has 16 amino acids. The germline V gene has CDR1 MDHEN and CDR2 SYDVKM. V dropped 5 bases and J dropped 0 bases, with 11 bases sitting between them. In nucleotides, the CDR3 is TGTGCCAGCAGTCCCTGGACAGCCTCTGGGGCCAACGTCCTGACTTTC. The encoded protein is CASSPWTASGANVLTF.

V gene TRBV9 combines with J gene TRBJ2-2; 10 positions match TRBD2. With 0 bases clipped from V and 0 bases from J, the junction kept 8 bases outside the gene matches. The CDR3 spans 19 residues. The germline V gene has CDR1 SGDLS and CDR2 YYNGEE. In DNA form, the CDR3 reads TGTGCCAGCAGCGTAGGCCCCCCCAGCGGGGGGGCGAACACCGGGGAGCTGTTTTTT. Amino acids: CASSVGPPSGGANTGELFF.

To note about this clone: The identical CDR3 is also encoded by other nucleotide sequences in the sample. The CDR3 sequence: CASSVETQYF. The CDR3 region has the DNA TGTGCCAGCAGCGTAGAGACCCAGTACTTC. This chain uses TRBV6-1 with TRBJ2-5; D is uncertain. The CDR3 is 10 amino acids. Trimming left V 6 bases short and J 4 bases short, with 3 bases between. In germline, CDR1 is MNHNS, CDR2 SASEGT.

The table lists this clone with a few counts. The chain employs TRBV5-1 and TRBJ1-6, with TRBD1 matching over 8 bases. Losses at the gene ends were 1 base for V and 7 bases for J; bases not matched to a gene: 10. CDR3 size: 17 residues. Germline loops: CDR1 SGHRS, CDR2 YFSETQ. The chain's CDR3 is CASSLLPTGVGNSPLHF. DNA for the CDR3: TGCGCCAGCAGCTTGCTCCCGACAGGGGTGGGCAATTCACCCCTCCACTTT.

The sample holds one count of this clone. This may stem from a read error, because a much larger clone lies one nucleotide away. At the DNA level, this CDR3 is encoded by other sequences in the same sample as well. The chain couples TRBV7-9 to TRBJ1-1, with TRBD1 identical over 11 bases. The CDR3 runs to 14 residues. CDR1 and CDR2 (germline): SEHNR, FQNEAQ (reference sequence). V was clipped by 4 bases and J by 5 bases; unmatched bases: 3. CDR3 sequence (DNA): TGTGCCAGCAGCTCGGGACAGGGGGAGACTGAAGCTTTCTTT. It is translated as CASSSGQGETEAFF.

Worth noting for this clone: This same CDR3 is encoded by further DNA sequences in the sample. J is TRBJ2-7 and V is TRBV7-9; possibly TRBD1 for D (6 bases). Germline V gene sequence: CDR1 SEHNR, CDR2 FQNEAQ (reference sequence). This CDR3 has 15 amino acids. V was pared by 5 bases and J by 4 bases, with 18 bases between. The CDR3 loop reads CASSRLRDKEYEQYF. The CDR3 nucleotides are TGTGCCAGCAGCCGCCTTCGGGACAAGGAGTACGAGCAGTACTTC.

The V gene is TRBV5-1, the J gene TRBJ2-5; D gene uncertain. V lost 0 bases to trimming and J lost 1 base, with 10 bases between them. Germline V gives CDR1 SGHRS, CDR2 YFSETQ. The CDR3 totals 15 residues. CDR3 region: CASSLANSVQETQYF. CDR3 sequence (DNA): TGCGCCAGCAGCTTGGCCAATTCGGTCCAAGAGACCCAGTACTTC.

The chain is built from TRBV2 and TRBJ1-6; D is perhaps TRBD1 (6 bases). The CDR3 length is 15 residues. Trimming pared 6 bases from V and 13 bases from J, leaving 22 bases between. From germline, CDR1 is SNHLY and CDR2 FYNNEI. The CDR3 DNA is TGTGCCAGCAGAGTTCCAGGGGTAGCTCTTTCGCCCCTCCACTTT. Translated, it gives CASRVPGVALSPLHF.

The count of this clone is one. Here the CDR3 DNA reads TGTGCCAGCAGCTTGTGGGCCGGACAGGTTAACACTGAAGCTTTCTTT. Translating gives CASSLWAGQVNTEAFF. J is TRBJ1-1 and V is TRBV5-4; 7 nucleotides match TRBD1. Looked up from germline, CDR1 is SGHNT and CDR2 is YYREEE (reference sequence). There are 16 residues in the CDR3. Trimming removed 1 base from V and 2 bases from J; junction bases left unmatched: 8. Full variable domain (rest looked up from reference TRBV5-4 and TRBJ1-1): ETGVTQSPTHLIKTRGQQVTLRCSSQSGHNTVSWYQQALGQGPQFIFQYYREEENGRGNFPPRFSGLQFPNYSSELNVNALELDDSALYLCASSLWAGQVNTEAFFGQGTRLTVV.

The rearrangement joins TRBV7-2 to TRBJ2-1, with D possibly TRBD2 on 6 matching bases. CDR3 size: 16 residues. Germline assignment: CDR1 SGHTA and CDR2 FQGNSA. V gave up 0 bases and J gave up 0 bases, with 9 bases separating them. Here the CDR3 reads CASSLARGGSYNEQFF. The DNA of the CDR3 is TGTGCCAGCAGCTTAGCTCGGGGAGGCTCCTACAATGAGCAGTTCTTC.

The chain combines TRBV7-3 with TRBJ1-1, with 8 bases fitting TRBD1. Looked up from germline, CDR1 is SGHTA and CDR2 is FQGTGA. Trimming at V came to 2 bases and at J to 6 bases, leaving 5 bases not matched to a gene. The length of the CDR3 is 14 residues. As DNA, the CDR3 is TGTGCCAGCAGCTTAGACAGGGGCTCCTCTGAAGCTTTCTTT. This codes for CASSLDRGSSEAFF.

In this sample, this clone turned up once. Other nucleotide sequences from this sample produce the same CDR3. The chain has TRBV14 and TRBJ1-1; D is uncertain. This CDR3 comprises 13 residues. Trimming removed 0 bases at V and 5 bases at J, with 7 bases between. Germline V lookup: CDR1 SGHDN, CDR2 FVKESK. The CDR3 protein is CASSQELRTEAFF. The DNA for the CDR3 is TGTGCCAGCAGCCAAGAGCTGAGAACTGAAGCTTTCTTT.

The chain uses TRBV7-9 and TRBJ2-7; D is unclear. V dropped 1 base and J dropped 2 bases, with 12 bases sitting between them. The CDR3 is 15 amino acids. Germline V CDR1 and CDR2: SEHNR, FQNEAQ (reference sequence). The chain's CDR3 is CASSLDRQTAYEQYF. DNA of the CDR3: TGTGCCAGCAGCTTAGATAGGCAGACCGCCTACGAGCAGTACTTC.

Details on this clone: Other DNA sequences within the sample encode an identical CDR3. The chain is built from TRBV6-5 and TRBJ1-5; D is unclear. Between the trimmed V and J ends, which lost 0 bases and 2 bases, there was a span of 8 bases. This CDR3 spans 15 amino acids. Germline V CDR1 and CDR2: MNHEY, SVGAGI. CDR3 amino acids: CASSYSTVGNQPQHF. The CDR3 nucleotides are TGTGCCAGCAGTTACTCGACCGTAGGCAATCAGCCCCAGCATTTT.

Details on this clone: The same CDR3 also results from other DNA sequences found in this sample. In DNA, the CDR3 is TGTGCCAGCAGCGTAGAAGCGGGGAACACCGGGGAGCTGTTTTTT. This codes for CASSVEAGNTGELFF. The V gene is TRBV9, the J gene TRBJ2-2; a weak D match, TRBD2 (6 bases). This CDR3 is 15 amino acids long. Per the germline V gene, CDR1 is SGDLS and CDR2 is YYNGEE. V lost 0 bases and J 1 base, leaving 7 bases between the germline ends.

A word on this clone: The sample has other DNA sequences that encode this CDR3 too. J is TRBJ1-2 and V is TRBV10-3, with D hard to call. Trimming cost V 2 bases and J 1 base, with 5 bases left between them. Germline CDR1 and CDR2: ENHRY and SYGVKD. This CDR3 contains 13 residues. As DNA, the CDR3 is TGTGCCATCAGTGAGGCGGATAACTATGGCTACACCTTC. Translated: CAISEADNYGYTF.

Turning to this clone: Other DNA sequences in the sample encode the same CDR3. V and J are TRBV10-3 and TRBJ2-3; the match to TRBD2 covers 8 bases. CDR1 is ENHRY, CDR2 SYGVKD, per germline. The CDR3 covers 15 residues. Unmatched junction bases numbered 7, after V lost 6 bases and J lost 2 bases. The CDR3 DNA is TGTGCCATCAGACCTACTAGCGGATCCACAGATACGCAGTATTTT. This gives the protein CAIRPTSGSTDTQYF.

The V and J genes are TRBV6-5 and TRBJ1-2; no firm D call. V was trimmed by 7 bases and J by 5 bases, leaving 20 bases between them. Germline values: CDR1 MNHEY, CDR2 SVGAGI. This CDR3 is built from 15 residues. CDR3 in DNA: TGTGCCAGCACCAGCATTTCTACAGCAGATTATGGCTACACCTTC. Its translation is CASTSISTADYGYTF.

The chain links TRBV5-6 to TRBJ1-4; 7 bases map to TRBD1. The germline V gene has CDR1 SGHDT and CDR2 YYEEEE. The CDR3 has 14 residues. The V segment lost 5 bases and the J segment 3 bases; nucleotides outside the gene matches: 4. CDR3 nucleotide sequence: TGTGCCAGCAGACGGGGACAGCCTAATGAAAAACTGTTTTTT. Its protein is CASRRGQPNEKLFF.

On this clone: The identical CDR3 is also encoded by other nucleotide sequences in the sample. The chain couples TRBV7-9 to TRBJ2-5; TRBD1 aligns across 7 bases. The trim removed 4 bases at V and 4 bases at J, leaving 3 bases unmatched. This CDR3 is 13 amino acids long. Germline CDR1 and CDR2: SEHNR and FQNEAQ (reference sequence). The CDR3 spells CASSSQGRETQYF. The DNA of the CDR3 is TGTGCCAGCAGCTCACAGGGGAGAGAGACCCAGTACTTC.

The chain carries TRBV11-2 and TRBJ2-7, with 11 bases aligning to TRBD2. With V trimmed by 1 base and J by 7 bases, 3 bases remained unmatched. Germline CDR1 and CDR2: SGHAT and FQNNGV. This CDR3 contains 14 residues. The CDR3, as DNA: TGTGCCAGCAGCTTAGGACTAGCGGGATCGGAGCAGTACTTC. It codes for CASSLGLAGSEQYF.

Written as DNA, the CDR3 is TGTGCCAGTAGTATGAAGGGACTAGGTTCCTACAATGAGCAGTTCTTC. Translation gives CASSMKGLGSYNEQFF. The genes are TRBV19 and TRBJ2-1; 8 bases match TRBD2. After removal of 3 bases from V and 1 base from J, the junction contained 5 bases not matched to a gene. This CDR3 spans 16 amino acids. Germline-derived CDR1 and CDR2 are LNHDA and SQIVND (reference sequence). The full variable domain, in which reference TRBV19 and TRBJ2-1 provide the parts outside the CDR3, is DGGITQSPKYLFRKEGQNVTLSCEQNLNHDAMYWYRQDPGQGLRLIYYSQIVNDFQKGDIAEGYSVSREKKESFPLTVTSAQKNPTAFYLCASSMKGLGSYNEQFFGPGTRLTVL.

A note on this clone: Other DNA sequences within the sample encode an identical CDR3. This chain joins TRBV5-1 and TRBJ2-5; TRBD1 agrees at 10 bases. The CDR3 is made up of 14 amino acids. V trimming: 3 bases; J trimming: 3 bases; junction bases outside the gene matches: 2. In germline, CDR1 is SGHRS, CDR2 YFSETQ. The CDR3 coding sequence is TGCGCCAGCAGCTCCGGGACAGGGGAAGAGACCCAGTACTTC. It yields the protein CASSSGTGEETQYF.